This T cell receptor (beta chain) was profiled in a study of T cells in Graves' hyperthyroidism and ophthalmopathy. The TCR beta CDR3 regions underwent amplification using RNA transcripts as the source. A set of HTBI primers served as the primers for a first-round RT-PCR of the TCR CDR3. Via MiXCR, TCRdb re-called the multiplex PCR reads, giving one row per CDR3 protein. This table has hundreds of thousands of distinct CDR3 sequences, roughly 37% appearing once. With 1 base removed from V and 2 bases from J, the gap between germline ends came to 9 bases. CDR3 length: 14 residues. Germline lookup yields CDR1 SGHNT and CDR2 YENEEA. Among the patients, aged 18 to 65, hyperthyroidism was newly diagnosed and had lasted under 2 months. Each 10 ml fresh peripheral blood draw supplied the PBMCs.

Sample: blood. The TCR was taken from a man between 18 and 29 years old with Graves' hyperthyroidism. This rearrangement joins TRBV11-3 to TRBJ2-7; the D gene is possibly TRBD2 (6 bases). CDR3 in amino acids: CASSLAGETYEQYF. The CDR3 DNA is TGTGCCAGCAGCTTAGCGGGGGAGACCTACGAGCAGTACTTC. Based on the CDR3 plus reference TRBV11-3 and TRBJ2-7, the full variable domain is EAGVVQSPRYKIIEKKQPVAFWCNPISGHNTLYWYLQNLGQGPELLIRYENEEAVDDSQLPKDRFSAERLKGVDSTLKIQPAELGDSAVYLCASSLAGETYEQYFGPGTRLTVT.